This passage covers 30 T cell receptor beta chains from one sample sequenced in a study of beta chain features in type 1 diabetes. Regarding the study as a whole: There was a moderate but significant shortening of TCRB CDR3s in all four CD4+ subsets of Type 1 diabetes patients.

Which antigens these TCRs recognize remains unknown. Reverse transcribing all isolated RNA meant expressed TCRB transcripts were sequenced. Sequencing used immunoSEQ multiplex PCR; TCRdb keeps in-frame clones, though not all of them. The profile shows roughly 180,000 clones, 6.5% to 9.5% of them singletons. Sequencing used central memory CD4+ T cells from blood. The receptors shown here come from a woman in her thirties or forties with type 1 diabetes.

This clone was picked up a small number of times. The V gene is TRBV19, the J gene TRBJ1-1; no reliable D call. The V end was cut by 8 bases, the J end by 2 bases, with 24 bases between. Germline V gene sequence: CDR1 LNHDA, CDR2 SQIVND (reference sequence). The length of the CDR3 is 17 residues. CDR3 sequence reads: CASCGEGQEGYNTEAFF. CDR3 in DNA: TGTGCCAGTTGTGGCGAAGGTCAGGAGGGCTATAACACTGAAGCTTTCTTT.

The V call is TRBV10-3, the J call TRBJ2-1, with a possible D match to TRBD1 (6 bases). V gave up 5 bases and J gave up 0 bases, with 17 bases separating them. Germline CDR1 and CDR2: ENHRY and SYGVKD. There are 17 residues in the CDR3. Written as DNA, the CDR3 is TGTGCCATCAGTACCTCGACAGGTATTAGCTCCTACAATGAGCAGTTCTTC. Translated, it gives CAISTSTGISSYNEQFF.

The V call is TRBV19, the J call TRBJ2-6; 8 positions agree with TRBD1. Germline V gene data show CDR1 as LNHDA and CDR2 as SQIVND (reference sequence). J gave up 2 bases and V 6 bases, and 6 bases lay outside the gene matches. The CDR3 sequence is 16 residues long. The CDR3 spells CASSGQGYAGANVLTF. The CDR3 DNA follows: TGTGCCAGTAGCGGACAGGGCTACGCTGGGGCCAACGTCCTGACTTTC.

This clone was seen only a few times. The CDR3, as DNA: TGTGCCAGCACTAGCTCCTACGAGCAGTACTTC. The encoded protein is CASTSSYEQYF. The chain joins TRBV6-5 to TRBJ2-7; no clear D. The CDR3 contains 11 residues. The V gene's germline CDR1 is MNHEY and CDR2 SVGAGI. Trimming removed 7 bases from V and 0 bases from J, with 4 bases in between.

V usage is TRBV10-3 and J usage is TRBJ1-4, with TRBD1 identical over 7 bases. V trimming: 9 bases; J trimming: 4 bases; junction bases outside the gene matches: 8. The CDR3 has 14 amino acids. The germline CDR1 and CDR2 sequences are ENHRY and SYGVKD. CDR3 in amino acids: CAIGSGQDNEKLFF. CDR3 DNA sequence: TGTGCCATAGGTAGCGGACAGGATAATGAAAAACTGTTTTTT.

This clone was counted between two and nine times. The chain links TRBV6-5 to TRBJ2-3, with 10 bases aligning to TRBD1. The V segment lost 7 bases and the J segment 4 bases; nucleotides outside the gene matches: 5. Germline V gene sequence: CDR1 MNHEY, CDR2 SVGAGI. This CDR3 comprises 14 residues. CDR3 coding DNA: TGTGCCAGCACCCGCGGACAGGGGGCAGATACGCAGTATTTT. It translates to CASTRGQGADTQYF.

The chain is built from TRBV14 and TRBJ1-6; unclear D gene. In germline, CDR1 is SGHDN, CDR2 FVKESK. V lost 5 bases to trimming and J lost 5 bases, with 10 bases between them. The CDR3 runs to 14 residues. CDR3: CASSLRTDNSPLHF. DNA for the CDR3: TGTGCCAGCAGCTTACGAACGGATAATTCACCCCTCCACTTT.

In this sample, this clone turned up a few times. The V and J genes are TRBV4-1 and TRBJ1-2, with D possibly matching TRBD1 (5 bases). Germline-derived CDR1 and CDR2 are MGHRA and YSYEKL. The CDR3 spans 16 residues. The V end was cut by 0 bases, the J end by 2 bases, with 13 bases between. CDR3 amino acids: CASSQDPGGGNYGYTF. CDR3 in DNA: TGCGCCAGCAGCCAAGATCCTGGGGGAGGGAACTATGGCTACACCTTC.

This chain connects TRBV2 to TRBJ1-3; unclear D gene. The CDR3 totals 14 residues. Trimming left V 6 bases short and J 3 bases short, with 12 bases between. The germline gives CDR1 SNHLY, CDR2 FYNNEI. The CDR3 sequence is CASRGPVDGNTIYF. CDR3 DNA sequence: TGTGCCAGCAGGGGCCCGGTAGATGGAAACACCATATATTTT.

The chain couples TRBV4-3 to TRBJ2-5; a weak D match, TRBD1 (6 bases). The CDR3 loop spans 15 amino acids. Germline V gives CDR1 LGHNA, CDR2 YSLEER. Trimming shortened V by 1 base and J by 2 bases, and 11 bases separated the two germline ends. The CDR3 region has the DNA TGCGCCAGCAGCCAAGTTCGCACAGGGCAAGAGACCCAGTACTTC. It codes for CASSQVRTGQETQYF.

The CDR3 nucleotides read TGCGCCAGCAGCCACCTGACTAGCGGATACAATGAGCAGTTCTTC. Its translation: CASSHLTSGYNEQFF. J is TRBJ2-1 and V is TRBV4-3; TRBD2 aligns across 9 bases. With V trimmed by 3 bases and J by 4 bases, 4 bases remained unmatched. Germline CDR1 LGHNA, CDR2 YSLEER. This CDR3 contains 15 residues.

There are many counts of this clone. This chain joins TRBV27 and TRBJ1-1, with 8 positions matching TRBD1. V trimming: 5 bases; J trimming: 1 base; junction bases outside the gene matches: 6. The germline V gene has CDR1 MNHEY and CDR2 SMNVEV (reference sequence). The CDR3 length is 15 residues. CDR3 amino acids: CASSPRGQGNTEAFF. CDR3 DNA sequence: TGTGCCAGCAGTCCCAGGGGGCAGGGGAACACTGAAGCTTTCTTT.

This clone was observed once. The chain recombines TRBV4-3 with TRBJ2-7, with 7 bases aligning to TRBD1. The trim removed 0 bases at V and 3 bases at J, leaving 5 bases unmatched. This CDR3 region has 15 residues. The V gene's germline CDR1 is LGHNA and CDR2 YSLEER. The CDR3 coding sequence is TGCGCCAGCAGCCAAGATAACAGGGGAGTCTACGAGCAGTACTTC. Translated: CASSQDNRGVYEQYF.

The sample holds a few counts of this clone. V gene TRBV10-3 combines with J gene TRBJ2-7; 9 nucleotides align to TRBD1. The CDR3 runs 16 residues. J gave up 2 bases and V 5 bases, and 10 bases lay outside the gene matches. Per the germline V gene, CDR1 is ENHRY and CDR2 is SYGVKD. CDR3 sequence: CAISPGTGIGAYEQYF. CDR3 DNA sequence: TGTGCCATCAGTCCCGGGACAGGGATCGGGGCCTACGAGCAGTACTTC.

The chain uses TRBV7-6 and TRBJ2-2; TRBD1 agrees at 9 bases. V dropped 9 bases and J dropped 5; count of bases not matched to a gene: 7. The CDR3 sequence is 14 residues long. Germline V gives CDR1 SGHVS, CDR2 FNYEAQ. The CDR3 here is CASGTGTETGELFF. DNA for the CDR3: TGTGCCAGTGGGACAGGGACGGAAACCGGGGAGCTGTTTTTT.

This clone was recorded a few times. V usage is TRBV9 and J usage is TRBJ2-1; 9 nucleotides line up with TRBD1. Germline assignment: CDR1 SGDLS and CDR2 YYNGEE. The CDR3 spans 15 residues. V lost 10 bases, J lost 4 bases, and 12 bases stayed unmatched. This chain's CDR3 is CARPPRDREYNEQFF. In nucleotides, the CDR3 is TGTGCCCGGCCCCCCCGGGACAGGGAATACAATGAGCAGTTCTTC.

This clone has a handful of counts. The chain joins TRBV5-1 to TRBJ1-4; D perhaps matches TRBD1 (5 bases). The CDR3 runs 16 residues. Trimming cost V 0 bases and J 2 bases, with 11 bases left between them. Germline CDR1 SGHRS, CDR2 YFSETQ. The CDR3 DNA reads as TGCGCCAGCAGCTTGGCAGGGTCCGGGACTAATGAAAAACTGTTTTTT. Its protein product is CASSLAGSGTNEKLFF. Together with reference TRBV5-1 and TRBJ1-4, the CDR3 gives the full variable domain: KAGVTQTPRYLIKTRGQQVTLSCSPISGHRSVSWYQQTPGQGLQFLFEYFSETQRNKGNFPGRFSGRQFSNSRSEMNVSTLELGDSALYLCASSLAGSGTNEKLFFGSGTQLSVL.

Concerning this clone: Other DNA variants within this sample encode the same CDR3. This chain connects TRBV5-1 to TRBJ2-2; D not resolved. CDR3 size: 13 residues. Trimming took off 3 bases at V and 1 base at J, with 4 bases between the two ends. From germline, CDR1 is SGHRS and CDR2 YFSETQ. The CDR3 nucleotides are TGCGCCAGCAGCTCCGGGAACACCGGGGAGCTGTTTTTT. Translating gives CASSSGNTGELFF.

The chain is built from TRBV19 and TRBJ1-5; 8 bases agree with TRBD1. This CDR3 is 14 amino acids long. The trim removed 7 bases at V and 1 base at J, leaving 3 bases unmatched. The germline V gene encodes CDR1 LNHDA and CDR2 SQIVND (reference sequence). As DNA, the CDR3 is TGTGCCAGTATGAGGACAGGGAGCAATCAGCCCCAGCATTTT. Its translation is CASMRTGSNQPQHF. Combining the CDR3 with reference TRBV19 and TRBJ1-5 gives the whole variable domain DGGITQSPKYLFRKEGQNVTLSCEQNLNHDAMYWYRQDPGQGLRLIYYSQIVNDFQKGDIAEGYSVSREKKESFPLTVTSAQKNPTAFYLCASMRTGSNQPQHFGDGTRLSIL.

The chain combines TRBV9 with TRBJ2-1; 11 bases match TRBD2. CDR1 SGDLS and CDR2 YYNGEE come from the germline V gene. The CDR3 length is 15 residues. The ends lost 3 bases at V and 4 bases at J; junction bases unmatched: 3. The CDR3 nucleotides are TGTGCCAGCAGCGCCCTAGCGGGAGGTTACAATGAGCAGTTCTTC. Translated: CASSALAGGYNEQFF.

This clone came up a few times. This chain uses TRBV2 with TRBJ1-5, with 8 bases matching TRBD1. Germline CDR1 SNHLY, CDR2 FYNNEI. V dropped 6 bases and J dropped 1; count of bases not matched to a gene: 5. CDR3 size: 15 residues. The CDR3 DNA is TGTGCCAGCAGAGCTCAGGGGGCGAGCAATCAGCCCCAGCATTTT. Protein product: CASRAQGASNQPQHF.

This clone has only a few counts. The V and J genes are TRBV9 and TRBJ2-7; 9 bases are shared with TRBD1. Germline CDR1 is SGDLS and CDR2 is YYNGEE. This CDR3 contains 14 residues. V was clipped by 3 bases and J by 5 bases; unmatched bases: 6. This CDR3 is CASSGGTGIDEQYF. In DNA form, the CDR3 reads TGTGCCAGCAGCGGGGGGACAGGGATCGACGAGCAGTACTTC.

This clone was detected ten times or more. The J gene is TRBJ2-1, the V gene TRBV25-1; 8 bases line up with TRBD1. The germline V gene encodes CDR1 MGHDK and CDR2 SYGVNS. The CDR3 spans 15 residues. Unmatched junction bases numbered 4, after V lost 5 bases and J lost 1 base. CDR3 DNA: TGTGCCAGCAGTCCAACAGGGGGTTCCTACAATGAGCAGTTCTTC. Its protein is CASSPTGGSYNEQFF. The whole variable domain, filled in from reference TRBV25-1 and TRBJ2-1, reads EADIYQTPRYLVIGTGKKITLECSQTMGHDKMYWYQQDPGMELHLIHYSYGVNSTEKGDLSSESTVSRIRTEHFPLTLESARPSHTSQYLCASSPTGGSYNEQFFGPGTRLTVL.

In its sample, this clone was seen a few times. The sample carries other DNA sequences with the same CDR3. The J gene is TRBJ1-1, the V gene TRBV12-5; D remains unclear. The CDR3 is 13 residues long. The V end was cut by 3 bases, the J end by 4 bases, with 9 bases between. Looked up from germline, CDR1 is LGHNT and CDR2 is FRNRAP. The CDR3 here is CASGLTGGTEAFF. Written as DNA, the CDR3 is TGTGCTAGTGGTTTAACCGGCGGCACTGAAGCTTTCTTT.

The sample holds a few counts of this clone. This rearrangement joins TRBV7-8 to TRBJ2-7, with a tentative D call TRBD1 (5 bases). V was cut by 3 bases and J by 3 bases, with 12 bases left in between. The CDR3 loop spans 14 amino acids. Germline-derived CDR1 and CDR2 are SGHVS and FQNEAQ. CDR3 nucleotides: TGTGCCAGCAGCTTTGTTGACAGTTACTACGAGCAGTACTTC. As protein: CASSFVDSYYEQYF.

V gene TRBV7-2 combines with J gene TRBJ1-1; D might be TRBD1 (6 bases). This CDR3 is built from 13 residues. Germline V gene sequence: CDR1 SGHTA, CDR2 FQGNSA. Trimming took off 5 bases at V and 3 bases at J, with 10 bases between the two ends. Written as DNA, the CDR3 is TGTGCCAGCAGCAAACAGGGAGACACTGAAGCTTTCTTT. Translating gives CASSKQGDTEAFF.

This clone showed up just a few times. This chain connects TRBV7-2 to TRBJ2-7; 8 nucleotides agree with TRBD1. The CDR3 covers 16 residues. Germline CDR1 reads SGHTA; CDR2 reads FQGNSA. The V gene end was trimmed by 2 bases and the J gene end by 0 bases; junction bases not matched to a gene: 6. The CDR3 DNA sequence: TGTGCCAGCAGCTTAACGGACAGGGCCCACTCCTACGAGCAGTACTTC. Protein sequence: CASSLTDRAHSYEQYF.

Here the CDR3 reads CASSLAGTGIGRGSTEAFF. In DNA, the CDR3 is TGTGCCAGCAGCTTAGCCGGGACAGGGATTGGTCGGGGTAGCACTGAAGCTTTCTTT. The V call is TRBV7-9, the J call TRBJ1-1; 9 positions agree with TRBD1. The junction had 15 bases not matched to a gene; V was cut back by 0 bases and J by 4 bases. The CDR3 length is 19 residues. Germline CDR1 SEHNR, CDR2 FQNEAQ (reference sequence). Full variable domain (remainder filled in from reference TRBV7-9 and TRBJ1-1): DTGVSQNPRHKITKRGQNVTFRCDPISEHNRLYWYRQTLGQGPEFLTYFQNEAQLEKSRLLSDRFSAERPKGSFSTLEIQRTEQGDSAMYLCASSLAGTGIGRGSTEAFFGQGTRLTVV.

A few counts support this clone. The rearrangement joins TRBV7-2 to TRBJ2-2, with D uncertain. The CDR3 spans 14 residues. Germline V gene lookup returns CDR1 SGHTA and CDR2 FQGNSA. Trimming removed 5 bases at V and 5 bases at J, with 12 bases between. CDR3 DNA sequence: TGTGCCAGCAGCAAGAACAGAGCTACCGGGGAGCTGTTTTTT. Translated, it gives CASSKNRATGELFF.

This clone was seen ten or more times. This sample includes further DNA sequences coding for the same CDR3. J is TRBJ2-7 and V is TRBV7-3, with 9 bases aligning to TRBD1. In germline, CDR1 is SGHTA, CDR2 FQGTGA. The CDR3 is 13 amino acids. After removal of 4 bases from V and 5 bases from J, the junction contained 3 bases not matched to a gene. The CDR3 coding sequence is TGTGCCAGCAGCTCGGGACAGGGCAACGAGCAGTACTTC. Its translation: CASSSGQGNEQYF.